The clone carrying this TCR beta chain was seen more than once but under ten times. The antigen remains undetermined. The sample comes from a study of regulatory T cells in long-lasting Graves disease. General observations from the study: Sample size, which was small, may have reduced accuracy. Investigators studied peripheral blood only, not thyroid tissue. TRBV28, TRBJ1-2 and TRBJ2-5 were favored in persistent disease.

Time point meaning: newly diagnosed GD, antithyroid drugs for less than 3 months. The TCR library was made from RNA extracted from PBMCs. CDR3 size: 16 residues. V dropped 3 bases and J dropped 0; count of bases not matched to a gene: 5. CDR1 is SGDLS and CDR2 is YYNGEE in the germline V gene. HTBI primers from iRepertoire and Arm-PCR of CDR3 regions yielded the TCR beta libraries. TCRdb ran MiXCR on the multiplex PCR reads and lists one entry per CDR3 protein. Among around 480,000 distinct CDR3 sequences listed, around 15% were seen once. This sample also belongs to another study, concerning T cells in Graves' hyperthyroidism and ophthalmopathy. That paper adds: The HTBI primer set was used in a first-round RT-PCR of the TCR CDR3.

The gene calls are TRBV9 and TRBJ2-3, with 9 bases lining up with TRBD2. This sequence was found in a middle-aged man with Graves disease. Source: peripheral blood mononuclear cells (PBMCs), taken at new diagnosis, from a patient treated with antithyroid drugs. The CDR3 nucleotides are TGTGCCAGCAGCGCATTAGCGGGAGCTAGCACAGATACGCAGTATTTT. This encodes CASSALAGASTDTQYF.